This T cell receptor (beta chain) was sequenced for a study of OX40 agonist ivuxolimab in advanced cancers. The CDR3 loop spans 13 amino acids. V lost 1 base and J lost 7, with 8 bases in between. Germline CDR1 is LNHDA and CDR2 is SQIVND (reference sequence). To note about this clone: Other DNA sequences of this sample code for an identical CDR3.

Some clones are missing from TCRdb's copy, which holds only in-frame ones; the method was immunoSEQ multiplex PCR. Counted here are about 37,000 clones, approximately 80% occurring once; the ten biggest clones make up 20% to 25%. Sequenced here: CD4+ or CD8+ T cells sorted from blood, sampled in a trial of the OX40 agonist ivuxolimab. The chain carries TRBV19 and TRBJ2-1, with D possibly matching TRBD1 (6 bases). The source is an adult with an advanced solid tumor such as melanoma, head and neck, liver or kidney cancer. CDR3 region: CASSIGQGNEQFF. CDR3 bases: TGTGCCAGTAGTATAGGCCAGGGGAATGAGCAGTTCTTC.